A selection of T cell receptor beta chains follows, all from one sample in a study of blood T cell repertoires in COVID-19. Measured with immunoSEQ multiplex PCR; TCRdb has only the in-frame clones, and not every one. Of 250,000 to 350,000 clones listed, roughly nine tenths are singletons. The sample was peripheral blood. These TCRs come from a woman aged 50 to 60 who had recovered from COVID-19. Each CDR3 is given with its conserved first and last residue. Fields, in order: J gene, D gene, V gene, clone size, CDR3 protein, CDR3 DNA. A D gene is named only where the DNA matches it firmly. Clone sizes are given selectively: once, few, many, or a class where the clone is expanded.

>TRBJ2-7|TRBD2|TRBV7-3|once
CASSPTSGMTEQYF
TGTGCCAGCAGCCCGACTAGCGGGATGACCGAGCAGTACTTC
>TRBJ2-7|TRBD1|TRBV6-2/TRBV6-3|-
CASSYIRAGGRYEQYF
TGTGCCAGCAGTTACATAAGAGCAGGGGGAAGATACGAGCAGTACTTC
>TRBJ2-7|-|TRBV15|-
CATSPDSHEQYF
TGTGCCACCAGCCCGGACAGCCACGAGCAGTACTTC
>TRBJ2-7|-|TRBV5-1|few
CASSLFGDEQYF
TGCGCCAGCAGCTTGTTCGGGGACGAGCAGTACTTC
>TRBJ1-1|TRBD1|TRBV30|once
CAWVGRTGTSAFF
TGTGCCTGGGTAGGTAGGACAGGGACATCGGCTTTCTTT
>TRBJ2-7|TRBD2|TRBV19|-
CASSITSGVREQYF
TGTGCCAGTAGTATCACTAGCGGGGTCCGCGAGCAGTACTTC
>TRBJ1-2|-|TRBV19|once
CASSTYRVGYTF
TGTGCCAGTAGTACATACAGGGTTGGCTACACCTTC
>TRBJ1-4|-|TRBV7-2|few
CASSRMGSEKLFF
TGTGCCAGCAGCCGCATGGGCTCTGAAAAACTGTTTTTT
>TRBJ1-1|-|TRBV7-8|-
CASSLGGTRGYGEAFF
TGTGCCAGCAGCTTAGGGGGGACACGAGGTTATGGGGAAGCTTTCTTT
>TRBJ1-2|-|TRBV30|few
CAWSVVRGDGYTF
TGTGCCTGGAGTGTAGTCAGGGGCGATGGCTACACCTTC
>TRBJ1-1|-|TRBV4-3|-
CASSQEITGFNTEAFF
TGCGCCAGCAGCCAAGAAATTACAGGGTTTAACACTGAAGCTTTCTTT
>TRBJ1-5|-|TRBV30|-
CAWSRGSGQPQHF
TGTGCCTGGAGTCGGGGGAGTGGTCAGCCCCAGCATTTT
>TRBJ2-5|TRBD1|TRBV5-3|-
CARSFYRGPETQYF
TGTGCCAGAAGCTTCTACAGGGGGCCAGAGACCCAGTACTTC
>TRBJ1-2|-|TRBV9|-
CASSATNAGTRYGYTF
TGTGCCAGCAGCGCGACCAATGCCGGGACTAGATATGGCTACACCTTC
>TRBJ2-2|-|TRBV21-1|-
CATAGRLRSTGELFF
TGTGCCACCGCGGGCAGGTTAAGGAGCACCGGGGAGCTGTTTTTT
>TRBJ1-1|TRBD1|TRBV27|-
CASSSRIDRGAEAFF
TGTGCCAGCAGTTCGCGTATAGACAGGGGCGCTGAAGCTTTCTTT
>TRBJ1-2|-|TRBV30|-
CVRDTNYGYTF
TGTGTGAGAGACACTAACTATGGCTACACCTTC
>TRBJ1-6|-|TRBV5-1|many
CASSLTGTRSYNSPLHF
TGCGCCAGCAGCTTAACAGGCACGAGGTCCTATAATTCACCCCTCCACTTT
>TRBJ1-2|TRBD1|TRBV12-3/TRBV12-4|few
CASSFTGGGGYTF
TGTGCCAGCAGTTTTACAGGGGGCGGTGGCTACACCTTC
>TRBJ1-2|-|TRBV6-5|-
CAVPAGELANYGYTF
TGTGCCGTTCCGGCGGGGGAGTTAGCTAACTATGGCTACACCTTC
>TRBJ2-7|-|TRBV29-1|-
CSGSGHNDEQYF
TGCAGTGGGAGCGGTCATAACGACGAGCAGTACTTC
>TRBJ1-2|TRBD1|TRBV4-3|-
CASSQGRDRDLYGYTF
TGCGCCAGCAGCCAAGGACGGGACAGGGACCTTTATGGCTACACCTTC
>TRBJ1-1|TRBD1|TRBV5-6|-
CASSSGPGQANTEAFF
TGTGCCAGCAGTTCTGGCCCTGGACAGGCCAACACTGAAGCTTTCTTT
>TRBJ2-5|TRBD2|TRBV30|-
CAYTGGGSETQYF
TGTGCCTATACCGGCGGGGGGAGTGAGACCCAGTACTTC
>TRBJ2-1|TRBD1|TRBV7-9|-
CASRNRGPGGEQFF
TGTGCCAGCAGGAACAGGGGCCCCGGAGGTGAGCAGTTCTTC
>TRBJ1-2|-|TRBV5-4|-
CASSLAGGRGLDGYTF
TGTGCCAGCAGCTTGGCCGGGGGGCGCGGTTTGGATGGCTACACCTTC
>TRBJ2-1|TRBD2|TRBV6-5|few
CASSYSQTGTSLLF
TGTGCCAGCAGTTACTCTCAAACCGGGACTAGCCTACTCTTC
>TRBJ2-2|TRBD1|TRBV5-1|-
CASSTPDRATGELFF
TGCGCCAGCAGCACCCCGGACAGGGCCACCGGGGAGCTGTTTTTT
>TRBJ2-1|TRBD2|TRBV7-6|-
CASSLGTSGLYNEQFF
TGTGCCAGCAGCTTAGGGACTAGCGGGCTCTACAATGAGCAGTTCTTC
>TRBJ2-3|-|TRBV7-9|-
CAEHGGGTDTQYF
TGTGCCGAGCATGGCGGGGGCACAGATACGCAGTATTTT
>TRBJ2-2|TRBD1|TRBV6-5|once
CASRGTGMTGELFF
TGTGCCAGCAGGGGGACAGGGATGACCGGGGAGCTGTTTTTT
>TRBJ1-5|-|TRBV19|-
CASSIRQSAINQPQHF
TGTGCCAGTAGTATCCGCCAGTCCGCCATAAATCAGCCCCAGCATTTT
>TRBJ1-2|-|TRBV10-3|-
CAISGAGDHYGYTF
TGTGCCATCAGTGGGGCAGGGGACCACTATGGCTACACCTTC
>TRBJ2-2|-|TRBV7-9|-
CASSRRTGELFF
TGTGCCAGCAGCCGCAGGACCGGGGAGCTGTTTTTT
>TRBJ1-6|TRBD1|TRBV30|once
CAWSSGTGVSPLHF
TGTGCCTGGAGTTCCGGGACAGGCGTATCACCCCTCCACTTT
>TRBJ1-1|TRBD1|TRBV3-1/TRBV3-2|once
CASSPFNQGARNTEAFF
TGTGCCAGCAGCCCCTTCAACCAGGGGGCCCGGAACACTGAAGCTTTCTTT
>TRBJ2-3|-|TRBV4-1|-
CASSQFLESVVGTQYF
TGCGCCAGCAGCCAATTCCTAGAGTCGGTCGTGGGTACGCAGTATTTT
>TRBJ1-2|-|TRBV29-1|once
CSSTTGNYGYTF
TGCAGCTCTACGACGGGGAACTATGGCTACACCTTC
>TRBJ2-1|TRBD2|TRBV19|-
CASSAFGGGEQFF
TGTGCCAGTAGTGCCTTCGGCGGGGGTGAGCAGTTCTTC
>TRBJ1-1|-|TRBV5-8|-
CASSTSSDTANTEAFF
TGTGCCAGCAGCACATCTTCGGACACCGCGAACACTGAAGCTTTCTTT
>TRBJ1-6|-|TRBV13|-
CASNKKGFPQGSRSPLHF
TGTGCCAGCAACAAAAAGGGGTTTCCACAGGGATCTCGATCACCCCTCCACTTT
>TRBJ1-4|TRBD1|TRBV4-3|-
CASSQPYRGINEKLFF
TGCGCCAGCAGCCAACCCTACAGGGGGATTAATGAAAAACTGTTTTTT
>TRBJ2-6|-|TRBV18|-
CASSPTGSGANVLTF
TGTGCCAGCTCACCTACAGGCTCTGGGGCCAACGTCCTGACTTTC
>TRBJ1-2|-|TRBV9|-
CASSTTGVYGYTF
TGTGCCAGCAGCACTACAGGAGTCTATGGCTACACCTTC
>TRBJ2-3|TRBD2|TRBV28|once
CASSSGTSGATQYF
TGTGCCAGCAGTTCCGGGACTAGCGGGGCTACGCAGTATTTT
>TRBJ2-3|-|TRBV12-1|-
CASSFVGSGTSGTDTQYF
-
>TRBJ1-1|-|TRBV9|-
CASSVATGTEAFF
TGTGCCAGCAGCGTAGCGACAGGCACTGAAGCTTTCTTT
>TRBJ2-7|TRBD2|TRBV6-5|once
CASSYSELAGAGEQYF
TGTGCCAGCAGTTACTCAGAACTAGCGGGAGCGGGCGAGCAGTACTTC
>TRBJ2-7|TRBD1|TRBV6-5|-
CASSRDRGSYEQYF
TGTGCCAGCAGTCGGGACAGGGGTTCCTACGAGCAGTACTTC
>TRBJ2-7|-|TRBV19|-
CASSLSGTTTYEQYF
TGTGCCAGTAGCCTCTCCGGGACAACAACCTACGAGCAGTACTTC
>TRBJ2-3|TRBD2|TRBV15|-
CATSRASGGDRTDTQYF
TGTGCCACCAGCAGGGCTAGCGGGGGGGACCGCACAGATACGCAGTATTTT
>TRBJ2-5|TRBD1|TRBV7-2|-
CASSPQTGQETQYF
TGTGCCAGCAGCCCCCAGACAGGGCAAGAGACCCAGTACTTC
>TRBJ1-2|-|TRBV7-2|-
CASSHRAAGYGYTF
TGTGCCAGCAGCCACAGGGCGGCGGGCTATGGCTACACCTTC